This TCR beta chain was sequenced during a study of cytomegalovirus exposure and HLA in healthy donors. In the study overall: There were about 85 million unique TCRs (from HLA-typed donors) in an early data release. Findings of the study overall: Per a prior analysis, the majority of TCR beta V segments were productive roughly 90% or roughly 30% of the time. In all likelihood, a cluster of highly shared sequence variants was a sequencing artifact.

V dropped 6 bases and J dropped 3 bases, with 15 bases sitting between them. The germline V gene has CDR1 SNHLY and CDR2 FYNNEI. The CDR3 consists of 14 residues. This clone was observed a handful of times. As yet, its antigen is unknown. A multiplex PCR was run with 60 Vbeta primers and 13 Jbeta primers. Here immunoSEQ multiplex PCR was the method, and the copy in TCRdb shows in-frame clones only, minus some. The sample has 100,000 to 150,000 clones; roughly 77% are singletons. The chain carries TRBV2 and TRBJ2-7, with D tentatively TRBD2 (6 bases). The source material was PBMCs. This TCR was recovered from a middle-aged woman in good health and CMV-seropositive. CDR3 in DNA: TGTGCCAGCAGCGCCCTCGGGACTCACTACGAGCAGTACTTC. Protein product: CASSALGTHYEQYF.